The clone carrying this TCR beta chain was seen only a few times. What it recognizes is unknown. TCRdb's table, derived via immunoSEQ multiplex PCR, lists solely in-frame clones and lacks some. The sample lists about 36,000 clones, 84% occurring once. The record originates from a study of monozygotic twins with cystic fibrosis. Study context: Libraries were built from about 3 micrograms of fragmented DNA using 15 PCR cycles.

Overall study findings and caveats: Low clonality (median around 0.0096) suggested a mostly naive repertoire. In 13 of 16 pairs, V gene usage was closest to the co-twin's. Monozygotic CF twin pairs shared significantly more nucleotide-identical clonotypes than unrelated CF individuals did.

V trimming: 7 bases; J trimming: 7 bases; junction bases outside the gene matches: 5. The CDR3 covers 13 residues. Germline V gene sequence: CDR1 MNHEY, CDR2 SVGAGI. The rearrangement joins TRBV6-5 to TRBJ1-2; 11 bases agree with TRBD1. Source material: blood. The source is a girl aged 2 to 9 with cystic fibrosis. This CDR3 reads CASIRTGGFGYTF. CDR3 coding DNA: TGTGCCAGCATCCGGACAGGGGGCTTTGGCTACACCTTC.